This TCR beta chain emerged from a study of blood T cell repertoires in COVID-19. Study in general: Sample material is recorded as cDNA or gDNA derived from T cells, B-cell-depleted T cells, or PBMCs.

TCRdb keeps only in-frame clones here, not all; method: immunoSEQ multiplex PCR. The data contain tens of thousands of clones, 80% of them singletons. After removal of 6 bases from V and 6 bases from J, the junction contained 2 bases not matched to a gene. Germline CDR1 MNHNY, CDR2 SVGAGI (reference sequence). The CDR3 sequence is 13 residues long. This chain joins TRBV6-6 and TRBJ1-1, with 12 positions matching TRBD1. The receptor's source is a woman at least 80 years old with acute or convalescent COVID-19. The sequenced sample consisted of peripheral blood. The CDR3 protein is CASRGQGASEAFF. Here the CDR3 DNA reads TGTGCCAGCAGGGGACAGGGGGCCTCTGAAGCTTTCTTT.